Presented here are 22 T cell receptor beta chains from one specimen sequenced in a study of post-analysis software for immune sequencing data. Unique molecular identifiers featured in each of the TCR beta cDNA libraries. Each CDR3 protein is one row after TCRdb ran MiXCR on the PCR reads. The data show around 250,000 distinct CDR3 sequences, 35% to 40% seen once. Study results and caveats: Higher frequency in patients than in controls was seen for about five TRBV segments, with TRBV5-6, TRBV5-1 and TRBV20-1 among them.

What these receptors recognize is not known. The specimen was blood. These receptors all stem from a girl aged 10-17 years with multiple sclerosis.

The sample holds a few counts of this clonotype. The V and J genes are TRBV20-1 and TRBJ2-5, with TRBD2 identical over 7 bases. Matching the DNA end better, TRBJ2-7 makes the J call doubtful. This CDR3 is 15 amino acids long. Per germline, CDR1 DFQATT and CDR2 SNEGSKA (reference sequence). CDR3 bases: TGCAGTTCGGTCGCGGGAGACTACAAAGATGGCGAGCAGTACTTC. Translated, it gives CSSVAGDYKDGEQYF.

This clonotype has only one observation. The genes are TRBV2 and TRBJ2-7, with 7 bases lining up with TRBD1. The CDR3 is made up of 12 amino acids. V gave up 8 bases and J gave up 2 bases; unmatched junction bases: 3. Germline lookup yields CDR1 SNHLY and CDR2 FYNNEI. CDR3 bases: TGTGCCAGCGGGACAGCTACCTACGAGCAGTACTTC. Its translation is CASGTATYEQYF.

The CDR3 nucleotides are TGCGCCAGCAGCCAAGAACCGAGCTCTGGGGCCAACGTCCTGACTTTC. It yields the protein CASSQEPSSGANVLTF. This chain uses TRBV4-3 with TRBJ2-6, with D uncertain. Germline loops: CDR1 LGHNA, CDR2 YSLEER. This CDR3 is built from 16 residues. The V end was cut by 0 bases, the J end by 0 bases, with 6 bases between.

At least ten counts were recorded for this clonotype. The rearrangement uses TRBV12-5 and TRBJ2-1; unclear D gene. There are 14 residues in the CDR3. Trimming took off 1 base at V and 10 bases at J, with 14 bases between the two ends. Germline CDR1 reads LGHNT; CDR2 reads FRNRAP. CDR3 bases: TGTGCTAGTGGTTTGGGTCCCCAGACGGACGAGCAGTTCTTC. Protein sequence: CASGLGPQTDEQFF.

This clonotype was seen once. The CDR3 coding sequence is TGCAGTGCTAGAGACCTCCCCGGGAGGGAGGATGAAAAACTGTTTTTT. It yields the protein CSARDLPGREDEKLFF. This sequence joins TRBV20-1 and TRBJ1-4, with D uncertain. V was pared by 0 bases and J by 6 bases, with 17 bases between. Germline lookup yields CDR1 DFQATT and CDR2 SNEGSKA (reference sequence). CDR3 size: 16 residues.

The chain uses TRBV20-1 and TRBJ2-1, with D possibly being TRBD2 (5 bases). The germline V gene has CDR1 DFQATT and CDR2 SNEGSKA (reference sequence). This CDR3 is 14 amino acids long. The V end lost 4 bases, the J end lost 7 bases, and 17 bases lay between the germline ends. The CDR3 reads CSANGNLRVNEQFF. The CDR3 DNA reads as TGCAGTGCTAACGGGAACCTTCGCGTGAATGAGCAGTTCTTC.

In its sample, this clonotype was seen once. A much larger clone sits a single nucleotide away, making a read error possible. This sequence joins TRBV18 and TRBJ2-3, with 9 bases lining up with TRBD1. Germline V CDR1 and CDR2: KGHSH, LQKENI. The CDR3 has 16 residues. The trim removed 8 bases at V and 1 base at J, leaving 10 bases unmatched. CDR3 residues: CASPPNRGLRTDTQYF. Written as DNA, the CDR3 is TGTGCCAGCCCCCCTAACAGGGGGCTGCGCACAGATACGCAGTATTTT.

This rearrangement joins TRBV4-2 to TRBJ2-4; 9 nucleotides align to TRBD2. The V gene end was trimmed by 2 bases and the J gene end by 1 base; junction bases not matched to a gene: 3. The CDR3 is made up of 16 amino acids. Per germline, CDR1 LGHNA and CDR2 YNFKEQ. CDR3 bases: TGTGCCAGCAGCCAAATTAGCGGGAGTGCCAAAAACATTCAGTACTTC. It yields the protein CASSQISGSAKNIQYF.

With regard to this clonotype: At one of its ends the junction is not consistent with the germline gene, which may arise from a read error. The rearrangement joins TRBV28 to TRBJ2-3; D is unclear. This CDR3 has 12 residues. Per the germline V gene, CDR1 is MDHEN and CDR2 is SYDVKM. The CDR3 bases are TGTGCCTGCAGCCTTCGGCGGGATACGCAGTATTTT. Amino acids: CACSLRRDTQYF. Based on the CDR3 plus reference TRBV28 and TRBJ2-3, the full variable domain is DVKVTQSSRYLVKRTGEKVFLECVQDMDHENMFWYRQDPGLGLRLIYFSYDVKMKEKGDIPEGYSVSREKKERFSLILESASTNQTSMYLCACSLRRDTQYFGPGTRLTVL.

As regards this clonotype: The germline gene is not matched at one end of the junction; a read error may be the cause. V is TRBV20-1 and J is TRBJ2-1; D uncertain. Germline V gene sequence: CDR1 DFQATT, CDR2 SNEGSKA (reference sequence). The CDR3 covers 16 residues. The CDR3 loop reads CSARDRYASSYTEQFF. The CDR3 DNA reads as TGCAGTGCTAGAGATCGGTACGCCAGCTCCTACACTGAGCAGTTCTTC.

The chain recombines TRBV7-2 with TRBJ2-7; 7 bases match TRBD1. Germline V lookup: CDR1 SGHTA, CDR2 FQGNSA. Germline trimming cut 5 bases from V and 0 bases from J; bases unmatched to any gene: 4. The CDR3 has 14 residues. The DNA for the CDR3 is TGTGCCAGCAGCCAGACAGGGCGCTCCTACGAGCAGTACTTC. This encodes CASSQTGRSYEQYF.

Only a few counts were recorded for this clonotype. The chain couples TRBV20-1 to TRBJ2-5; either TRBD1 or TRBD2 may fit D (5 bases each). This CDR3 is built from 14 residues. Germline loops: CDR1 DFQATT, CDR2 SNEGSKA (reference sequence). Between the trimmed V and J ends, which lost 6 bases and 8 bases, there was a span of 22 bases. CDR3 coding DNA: TGCAGTGCACCATCGGGGCGGCGAGGAATTACCCAGTACTTC. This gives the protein CSAPSGRRGITQYF.

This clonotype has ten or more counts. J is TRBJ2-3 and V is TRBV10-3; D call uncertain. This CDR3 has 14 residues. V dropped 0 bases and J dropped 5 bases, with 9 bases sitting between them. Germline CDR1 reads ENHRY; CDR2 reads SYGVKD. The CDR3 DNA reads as TGTGCCATCAGTGAGTCGGTATCGGGAGATACGCAGTATTTT. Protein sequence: CAISESVSGDTQYF.

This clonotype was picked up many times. CDR3 nucleotides: TGTGCCACCAGCAGAGATTTCGGGGGGTCAGATACGCAGTATTTT. This gives the protein CATSRDFGGSDTQYF. The chain combines TRBV15 with TRBJ2-3; TRBD2 matches 7 bases. The CDR3 covers 15 residues. Trimming removed 0 bases from V and 4 bases from J; junction bases left unmatched: 4. CDR1 is LNHNV, CDR2 YYDKDF, per germline (reference sequence).

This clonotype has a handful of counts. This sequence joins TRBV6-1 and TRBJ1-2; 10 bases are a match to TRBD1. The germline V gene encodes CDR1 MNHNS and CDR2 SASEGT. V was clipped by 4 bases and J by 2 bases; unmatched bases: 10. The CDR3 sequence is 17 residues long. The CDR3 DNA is TGTGCCAGCAGTGCTTCCGGGACAGGGGTTCAGAACTATGGCTACACCTTC. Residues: CASSASGTGVQNYGYTF.

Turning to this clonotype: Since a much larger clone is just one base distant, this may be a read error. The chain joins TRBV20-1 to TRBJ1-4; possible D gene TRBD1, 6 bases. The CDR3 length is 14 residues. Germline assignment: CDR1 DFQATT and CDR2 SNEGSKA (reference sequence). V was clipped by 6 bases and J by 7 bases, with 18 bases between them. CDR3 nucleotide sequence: TGCAGTGCCGGGCCAGGGGCTATTCGTGAAAAACTGTTTTTT. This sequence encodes CSAGPGAIREKLFF.

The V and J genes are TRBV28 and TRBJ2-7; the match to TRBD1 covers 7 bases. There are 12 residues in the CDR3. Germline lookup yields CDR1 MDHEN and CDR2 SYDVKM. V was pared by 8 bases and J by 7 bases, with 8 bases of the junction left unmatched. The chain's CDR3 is CASFGAGGEQYF. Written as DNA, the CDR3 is TGTGCCAGCTTTGGCGCAGGGGGAGAGCAGTACTTC.

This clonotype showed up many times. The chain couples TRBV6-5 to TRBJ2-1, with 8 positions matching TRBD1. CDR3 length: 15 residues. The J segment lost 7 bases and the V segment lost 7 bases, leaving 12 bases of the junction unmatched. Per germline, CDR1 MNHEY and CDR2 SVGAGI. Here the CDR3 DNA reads TGTGCCAGCACTCGCCGGGACAGGAGGGGAAATGAGCAGTTCTTC. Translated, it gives CASTRRDRRGNEQFF.

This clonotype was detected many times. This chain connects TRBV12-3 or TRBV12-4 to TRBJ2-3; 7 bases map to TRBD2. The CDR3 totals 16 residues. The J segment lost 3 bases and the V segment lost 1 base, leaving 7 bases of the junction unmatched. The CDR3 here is CASSLENGEGTDTQYF. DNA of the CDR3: TGTGCCAGCAGTTTAGAAAATGGGGAGGGGACAGATACGCAGTATTTT.

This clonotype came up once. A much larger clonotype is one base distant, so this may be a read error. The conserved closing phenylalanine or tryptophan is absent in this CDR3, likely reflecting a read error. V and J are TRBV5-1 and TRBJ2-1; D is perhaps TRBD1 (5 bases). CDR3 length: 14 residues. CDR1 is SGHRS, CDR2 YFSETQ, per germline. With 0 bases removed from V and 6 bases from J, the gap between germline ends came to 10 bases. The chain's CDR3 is CASSLVGVGNEQFC. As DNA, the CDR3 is TGCGCCAGCAGCTTGGTAGGGGTAGGCAATGAGCAGTTCTGC.

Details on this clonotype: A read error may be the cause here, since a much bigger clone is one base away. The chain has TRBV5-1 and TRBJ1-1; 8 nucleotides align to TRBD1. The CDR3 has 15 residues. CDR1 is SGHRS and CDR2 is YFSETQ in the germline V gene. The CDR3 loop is CTSSFGTGLLGVAFF. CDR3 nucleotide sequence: TGCACCAGCAGCTTCGGGACAGGCCTACTTGGGGTAGCTTTCTTT.

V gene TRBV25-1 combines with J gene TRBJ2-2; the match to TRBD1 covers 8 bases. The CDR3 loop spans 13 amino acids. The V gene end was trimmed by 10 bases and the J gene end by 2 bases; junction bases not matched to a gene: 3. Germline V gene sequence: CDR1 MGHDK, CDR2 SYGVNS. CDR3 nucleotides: TGTGCCATCGGACAGGGTAACACCGGGGAGCTGTTTTTT. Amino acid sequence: CAIGQGNTGELFF.